Presented here are 27 T cell receptor beta chains from one specimen sequenced in a study of blood T cell repertoires in COVID-19. TCRdb keeps only in-frame clones here, not all; method: immunoSEQ multiplex PCR. The sample consists of 150,000 to 250,000 clones, roughly four fifths of them appearing once. The sequenced material came from peripheral blood. The origin of the receptors is a human donor with acute or convalescent COVID-19. The donor label of this sample is uncertain.

V and J are TRBV7-2 and TRBJ1-1, with D uncertain. Germline CDR1 is SGHTA and CDR2 is FQGNSA. The V end was cut by 1 base, the J end by 5 bases, with 8 bases between. The CDR3 totals 13 residues. The CDR3 DNA follows: TGTGCCAGCAGCTTAGGACAAAGGACTGAAGCTTTCTTT. This translates into CASSLGQRTEAFF.

The J gene is TRBJ2-7, the V gene TRBV6-2 or TRBV6-3, with 7 bases identical to TRBD1. The CDR3 sequence is 17 residues long. In germline, CDR1 is MNHEY, CDR2 SVGEGT. V dropped 2 bases and J dropped 5; count of bases not matched to a gene: 15. The chain's CDR3 is CASSYDIGGLQGNEQYF. CDR3 nucleotides: TGTGCCAGCAGTTACGACATAGGGGGATTACAGGGGAACGAGCAGTACTTC.

The chain has TRBV28 and TRBJ1-2; D is undetermined. Trimming left V 5 bases short and J 4 bases short, with 14 bases between. The V gene's germline CDR1 is MDHEN and CDR2 SYDVKM. This CDR3 region has 14 residues. CDR3 nucleotides: TGTGCCAGCAGTCGTTCGTGGAGGGCCTATGGCTACACCTTC. It yields the protein CASSRSWRAYGYTF.

V is TRBV15 and J is TRBJ1-3; D gene unclear. V was pared by 9 bases and J by 3 bases, with 18 bases between. This CDR3 comprises 15 residues. Per the germline V gene, CDR1 is LNHNV and CDR2 is YYDKDF (reference sequence). CDR3 loop: CATTPQPGIGNTIYF. The CDR3 coding sequence is TGTGCCACGACTCCCCAGCCCGGGATTGGAAACACCATATATTTT. The full variable domain, rest sourced from reference TRBV15 and TRBJ1-3, is DAMVIQNPRYQVTQFGKPVTLSCSQTLNHNVMYWYQQKSSQAPKLLFHYYDKDFNNEADTPDNFQSRRPNTSFCFLDIRSPGLGDTAMYLCATTPQPGIGNTIYFGEGSWLTVV.

A remark on this clone: The sample has other DNA sequences that encode this CDR3 too. This sequence joins TRBV2 and TRBJ2-1; D is unresolved. In germline, CDR1 is SNHLY, CDR2 FYNNEI. The CDR3 has 11 amino acids. Trimming took 6 bases from V and 4 from J, leaving 4 bases between them. The CDR3 DNA sequence: TGTGCCAGCAGCGGGTACAATGAGCAGTTCTTC. Its protein is CASSGYNEQFF. Combining the CDR3 with reference TRBV2 and TRBJ2-1 gives the whole variable domain EPEVTQTPSHQVTQMGQEVILRCVPISNHLYFYWYRQILGQKVEFLVSFYNNEISEKSEIFDDQFSVERPDGSNFTLKIRSTKLEDSAMYFCASSGYNEQFFGPGTRLTVL.

The chain uses TRBV7-9 and TRBJ2-3; D remains unclear. This CDR3 has 12 residues. V was shortened by 7 bases and J by 0 bases, with 5 bases between the two germline ends. CDR1 and CDR2 (germline): SEHNR, FQNEAQ (reference sequence). Here the CDR3 reads CASTPSTDTQYF. Written as DNA, the CDR3 is TGTGCCAGCACCCCTAGCACAGATACGCAGTATTTT. Supplemented by reference TRBV7-9 and TRBJ2-3, the full variable domain reads DTGVSQNPRHKITKRGQNVTFRCDPISEHNRLYWYRQTLGQGPEFLTYFQNEAQLEKSRLLSDRFSAERPKGSFSTLEIQRTEQGDSAMYLCASTPSTDTQYFGPGTRLTVL.

The V and J genes are TRBV25-1 and TRBJ2-1, with D uncertain. CDR1 is MGHDK, CDR2 SYGVNS, per germline. Trimming cost V 6 bases and J 0 bases, with 6 bases left between them. This CDR3 is built from 13 residues. The CDR3 DNA is TGTGCCAGCAGAGCTCTCTCCTACAATGAGCAGTTCTTC. Translation: CASRALSYNEQFF.

The gene calls are TRBV5-6 and TRBJ2-2, with 12 bases that match TRBD2. This CDR3 region has 17 residues. Losses at the gene ends were 4 bases for V and 3 bases for J; bases not matched to a gene: 7. Germline-derived CDR1 and CDR2 are SGHDT and YYEEEE. CDR3 nucleotides: TGTGCCAGCAGCATCGGACTAGCGGGAAAGGACACCGGGGAGCTGTTTTTT. Protein: CASSIGLAGKDTGELFF.

The chain links TRBV2 to TRBJ2-4, with D possibly matching TRBD2 (5 bases). The V end lost 4 bases, the J end lost 6 bases, and 13 bases lay between the germline ends. The CDR3 has 14 amino acids. CDR1 SNHLY and CDR2 FYNNEI come from the germline V gene. CDR3 sequence: CASSATYGVNIQYF. The DNA for the CDR3 is TGTGCCAGCAGTGCAACTTACGGGGTAAACATTCAGTACTTC. The entire variable domain, with the rest obtained from reference TRBV2 and TRBJ2-4, is as follows: EPEVTQTPSHQVTQMGQEVILRCVPISNHLYFYWYRQILGQKVEFLVSFYNNEISEKSEIFDDQFSVERPDGSNFTLKIRSTKLEDSAMYFCASSATYGVNIQYFGAGTRLSVL.

V gene TRBV9 combines with J gene TRBJ1-2; TRBD1 might be the D (6 bases). V lost 3 bases and J 1 base, leaving 16 bases between the germline ends. CDR1 is SGDLS, CDR2 YYNGEE, per germline. This CDR3 is built from 16 residues. CDR3 residues: CASSEPTRGLNYGYTF. The CDR3 DNA is TGTGCCAGCAGCGAGCCTACGCGGGGGCTTAACTATGGCTACACCTTC.

The CDR3 loop reads CASRIGTGREKLFF. The CDR3 coding sequence is TGTGCCAGTAGAATTGGGACAGGGAGGGAAAAACTGTTTTTT. The chain is built from TRBV2 and TRBJ1-4; 9 bases align to TRBD1. CDR3 size: 14 residues. V was clipped by 9 bases and J by 8 bases; unmatched bases: 10. The germline gives CDR1 SNHLY, CDR2 FYNNEI.

This chain connects TRBV7-9 to TRBJ1-4; 7 positions agree with TRBD1. The CDR3 is 16 amino acids. Germline CDR1 and CDR2: SEHNR and FQNEAQ (reference sequence). J was trimmed by 3 bases and V by 1 base; bases with no gene match: 5. The CDR3 spells CASSLVGQSPNEKLFF. The CDR3 region has the DNA TGTGCCAGCAGCTTAGTGGGACAGAGTCCTAATGAAAAACTGTTTTTT.

V and J are TRBV5-1 and TRBJ2-7; TRBD1 aligns across 12 bases. Germline lookup yields CDR1 SGHRS and CDR2 YFSETQ. With 4 bases clipped from V and 3 bases from J, the junction kept 5 bases outside the gene matches. The CDR3 has 15 residues. The CDR3 nucleotides are TGCGCCAGCAGCATCGGGACAGGGGGCCGCTACGAGCAGTACTTC. Amino acids: CASSIGTGGRYEQYF.

The sample holds a few counts of this clone. The genes are TRBV7-9 and TRBJ2-1, with a tentative D call TRBD2 (6 bases). Looked up from germline, CDR1 is SEHNR and CDR2 is FQNEAQ (reference sequence). This CDR3 spans 14 amino acids. V gave up 5 bases and J gave up 9 bases, with 17 bases separating them. The CDR3 is CASSPGLLKAEQFF. The CDR3 DNA follows: TGTGCCAGCAGCCCGGGACTCCTGAAGGCTGAGCAGTTCTTC.

The chain is built from TRBV10-2 and TRBJ2-2, with TRBD2 identical over 7 bases. The CDR3 has 14 amino acids. V shed 5 bases, J shed 4 bases, and the junction held 4 bases outside the gene matches. Looked up from germline, CDR1 is WSHSY and CDR2 is SAAADI. The CDR3 bases are TGCGCCAGCAGTCTAGCGGAGGTCACCGGGGAGCTGTTTTTT. Encoded protein: CASSLAEVTGELFF.

The chain joins TRBV30 to TRBJ1-1; weak D call: TRBD1 (5 bases). The V gene's germline CDR1 is GTSNPN and CDR2 SVGIG (reference sequence). The CDR3 has 17 residues. Trimming shortened V by 2 bases and J by 5 bases, and 24 bases separated the two germline ends. In DNA, the CDR3 is TGTGCCTGGAGTCACAAACCTTCAAGGGGTTTTAGGACTGAAGCTTTCTTT. It codes for CAWSHKPSRGFRTEAFF.

This rearrangement joins TRBV20-1 to TRBJ2-5; 12 bases map to TRBD1. Germline CDR1 and CDR2: DFQATT and SNEGSKA (reference sequence). The CDR3 runs 16 residues. The V and J ends lost 3 bases and 1 base, in that order; junction bases with no gene match: 6. The CDR3 region is CSASGTGGPGQETQYF. Here the CDR3 DNA reads TGCAGTGCTAGTGGGACAGGGGGCCCAGGCCAAGAGACCCAGTACTTC.

This clone has just a few counts. This chain links TRBV18 with TRBJ1-2; D gene ambiguous. The CDR3 consists of 15 residues. Germline values: CDR1 KGHSH, CDR2 LQKENI. V lost 2 bases to trimming and J lost 2 bases, with 12 bases between them. The CDR3 DNA reads TGTGCCAGCTCACCAACGGGGTCTCCAAACTATGGCTACACCTTC. It translates to CASSPTGSPNYGYTF.

The chain carries TRBV5-4 and TRBJ2-7, with 10 bases lining up with TRBD1. The V gene end was trimmed by 4 bases and the J gene end by 3 bases; junction bases not matched to a gene: 4. Germline CDR1 is SGHNT and CDR2 is YYREEE (reference sequence). The CDR3 sequence is 14 residues long. The CDR3, as DNA: TGTGCCAGCAGCCAAGACAGGGGGCTCTACGAGCAGTACTTC. It translates to CASSQDRGLYEQYF. Together with reference TRBV5-4 and TRBJ2-7, the CDR3 gives the full variable domain: ETGVTQSPTHLIKTRGQQVTLRCSSQSGHNTVSWYQQALGQGPQFIFQYYREEENGRGNFPPRFSGLQFPNYSSELNVNALELDDSALYLCASSQDRGLYEQYFGPGTRLTVT.

V and J are TRBV19 and TRBJ2-1; 10 bases fit TRBD2. Trimming removed 5 bases from V and 9 bases from J; junction bases left unmatched: 13. The CDR3 contains 16 residues. Germline CDR1 and CDR2: LNHDA and SQIVND (reference sequence). The CDR3 sequence is CASSSSSGSLYSEQFF. Here the CDR3 DNA reads TGTGCCAGTAGTTCTTCTAGCGGGAGTTTGTATAGTGAGCAGTTCTTC. The full variable domain, rest sourced from reference TRBV19 and TRBJ2-1, is DGGITQSPKYLFRKEGQNVTLSCEQNLNHDAMYWYRQDPGQGLRLIYYSQIVNDFQKGDIAEGYSVSREKKESFPLTVTSAQKNPTAFYLCASSSSSGSLYSEQFFGPGTRLTVL.

The chain links TRBV28 to TRBJ2-2; 11 bases match TRBD2. Trimming took 6 bases from V and 3 from J; bases not matched to a gene: 3. Germline loops: CDR1 MDHEN, CDR2 SYDVKM. The CDR3 loop spans 15 amino acids. The CDR3 loop reads CASRAGLADTGELFF. The CDR3 bases are TGTGCCAGCAGGGCGGGACTAGCGGACACCGGGGAGCTGTTTTTT.

This chain uses TRBV5-4 with TRBJ2-5; 13 bases match TRBD2. V gave up 8 bases and J gave up 2 bases; unmatched junction bases: 3. Germline V CDR1 and CDR2: SGHNT, YYREEE (reference sequence). The CDR3 totals 14 residues. The CDR3 reads CASGTSGKQETQYF. As DNA, the CDR3 is TGTGCCAGTGGGACTAGCGGGAAGCAAGAGACCCAGTACTTC.

The sample holds a few counts of this clone. The chain is built from TRBV6-1 and TRBJ2-7, with 7 bases matching TRBD1. There are 14 residues in the CDR3. The ends lost 2 bases at V and 2 bases at J; junction bases unmatched: 3. Germline V gene sequence: CDR1 MNHNS, CDR2 SASEGT. CDR3 DNA sequence: TGTGCCAGCAGTGAAAAGGACAGGACCTACGAGCAGTACTTC. This translates into CASSEKDRTYEQYF.

This chain uses TRBV11-2 with TRBJ2-1, with D unresolved. Germline lookup yields CDR1 SGHAT and CDR2 FQNNGV. V was shortened by 2 bases and J by 6 bases, with 14 bases between the two germline ends. The CDR3 totals 15 residues. This CDR3 is CASSLIVRASNEQFF. In nucleotides, the CDR3 is TGTGCCAGCAGCTTAATAGTCCGAGCGAGCAATGAGCAGTTCTTC.

The chain employs TRBV2 and TRBJ2-7; D remains ambiguous. The V gene lost 7 bases and the J gene lost 4 bases, with 8 bases spanning the gap. CDR3 length: 11 residues. Looked up from germline, CDR1 is SNHLY and CDR2 is FYNNEI. The CDR3 DNA follows: TGTGCCAGCACCCGGTGGTACGAGCAGTACTTC. It translates to CASTRWYEQYF.

This chain uses TRBV2 with TRBJ2-3; 7 nucleotides align to TRBD1. V shed 2 bases and J 1 base; nucleotides not matched to a gene: 9. Germline assignment: CDR1 SNHLY and CDR2 FYNNEI. This CDR3 spans 17 amino acids. The CDR3 sequence: CASSETRRGLGTDTQYF. CDR3 in DNA: TGTGCCAGCAGTGAAACCCGCAGGGGGTTAGGCACAGATACGCAGTATTTT.

The rearrangement uses TRBV7-2 and TRBJ2-3; tentative D call: TRBD2 (5 bases). V was cut by 1 base and J by 2 bases, with 10 bases left in between. From germline, CDR1 is SGHTA and CDR2 FQGNSA. CDR3 length: 15 amino acids. The CDR3 sequence: CASSLERLATDTQYF. The CDR3 DNA reads TGTGCCAGCAGCTTAGAAAGGCTAGCCACAGATACGCAGTATTTT.